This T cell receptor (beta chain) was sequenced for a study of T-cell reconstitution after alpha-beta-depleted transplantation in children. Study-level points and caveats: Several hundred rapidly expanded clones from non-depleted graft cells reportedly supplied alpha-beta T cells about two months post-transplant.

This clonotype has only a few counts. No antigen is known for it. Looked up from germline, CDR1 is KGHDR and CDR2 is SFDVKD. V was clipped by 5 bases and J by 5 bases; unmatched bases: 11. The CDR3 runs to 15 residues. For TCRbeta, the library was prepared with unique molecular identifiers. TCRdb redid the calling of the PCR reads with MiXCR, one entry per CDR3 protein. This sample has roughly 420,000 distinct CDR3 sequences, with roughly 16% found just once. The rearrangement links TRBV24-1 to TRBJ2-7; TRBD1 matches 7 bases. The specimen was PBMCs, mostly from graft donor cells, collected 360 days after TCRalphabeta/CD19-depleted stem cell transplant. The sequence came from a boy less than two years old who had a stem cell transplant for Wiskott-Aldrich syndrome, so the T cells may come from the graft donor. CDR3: CATSANPGQIHEQYF. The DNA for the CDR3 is TGTGCCACCAGTGCCAACCCGGGACAGATCCACGAGCAGTACTTC.